Below are 25 T cell receptor beta chains sequenced from a single sample in a study of control samples from healthy donors and cancer patients. Some clones are missing from TCRdb's copy, which holds only in-frame ones; the method was immunoSEQ multiplex PCR. The repertoire holds approximately 160,000 clones, with 80% to 95% as singletons. Material: blood. These receptors all come from a young woman in good health.

The sample holds a few counts of this clone. This chain uses TRBV28 with TRBJ1-6, with D tentatively TRBD1 (6 bases). Germline V lookup: CDR1 MDHEN, CDR2 SYDVKM. The germline V and J ends were trimmed by 5 bases and 3 bases, with 11 bases remaining between them. CDR3 length: 15 residues. The CDR3 DNA is TGTGCCAGCAGTCCTCAGGGGAACTATAATTCACCCCTCCACTTT. Translated: CASSPQGNYNSPLHF. The variable domain in full, completed from reference TRBV28 and TRBJ1-6, reads DVKVTQSSRYLVKRTGEKVFLECVQDMDHENMFWYRQDPGLGLRLIYFSYDVKMKEKGDIPEGYSVSREKKERFSLILESASTNQTSMYLCASSPQGNYNSPLHFGNGTRLTVT.

This clone showed up just once. The chain has TRBV6-4 and TRBJ2-2; TRBD1 agrees at 10 bases. Germline CDR1 reads MRHNA; CDR2 reads SNTAGT. This CDR3 has 17 amino acids. The ends lost 2 bases at V and 4 bases at J; junction bases unmatched: 7. The DNA of the CDR3 is TGTGCCAGCAGTGACACCTCCGGGACAGGGGCCACCGGGGAGCTGTTTTTT. It translates to CASSDTSGTGATGELFF.

The chain combines TRBV2 with TRBJ2-6, with D unclear. The germline V gene encodes CDR1 SNHLY and CDR2 FYNNEI. The V end was cut by 0 bases, the J end by 0 bases, with 21 bases between. The CDR3 is 21 residues long. The CDR3 coding sequence is TGTGCCAGCAGTGAAGCCCATCCCTACAGAGCCCCTCTCTCTGGGGCCAACGTCCTGACTTTC. This gives the protein CASSEAHPYRAPLSGANVLTF.

For the CDR3, the DNA is TGTGCCATCAGTGATCGGGGCACAGATACGCAGTATTTT. It codes for CAISDRGTDTQYF. The V call is TRBV10-3, the J call TRBJ2-3, with no clear D. V dropped 3 bases and J dropped 1 base, with 5 bases sitting between them. This CDR3 contains 13 residues. Germline CDR1 and CDR2: ENHRY and SYGVKD.

The V and J genes are TRBV3-1 (or the pseudogene TRBV3-2) and TRBJ2-1; a weak D match, TRBD2 (5 bases). CDR1 and CDR2 from the germline V gene are LGHDT and YNNKEL (reference sequence). CDR3 size: 15 residues. With 0 bases removed from V and 0 bases from J, the gap between germline ends came to 6 bases. The CDR3 DNA reads as TGTGCCAGCAGCCAAGATCGGGGCTCCTACAATGAGCAGTTCTTC. This sequence encodes CASSQDRGSYNEQFF.

This chain connects TRBV7-2 to TRBJ2-2; D may be TRBD2 (6 bases). Germline V gives CDR1 SGHTA, CDR2 FQGNSA. The CDR3 runs 15 residues. Between the trimmed V and J ends, which lost 4 bases and 7 bases, there was a span of 16 bases. CDR3 nucleotide sequence: TGTGCCAGCAGCTCTCACGGGGGAACGGGCGGGGAGCTGTTTTTT. Translation: CASSSHGGTGGELFF.

This clone showed up just a few times. The chain joins TRBV6-5 to TRBJ1-2, with 8 bases that match TRBD1. The J segment lost 8 bases and the V segment lost 5 bases, leaving 10 bases of the junction unmatched. This CDR3 is built from 14 residues. Germline-derived CDR1 and CDR2 are MNHEY and SVGAGI. CDR3 protein: CASSPGQVSMGYTF. The DNA for the CDR3 is TGTGCCAGCAGTCCGGGACAGGTCTCTATGGGCTACACCTTC.

The chain uses TRBV13 and TRBJ2-2, with D possibly TRBD1 on 6 matching bases. The CDR3 extends over 15 amino acids. Trimming left V 4 bases short and J 7 bases short, with 16 bases between. Germline assignment: CDR1 PRHDT and CDR2 FYEKMQ (reference sequence). CDR3 protein: CASSSEIRGNGELFF. The CDR3 nucleotides are TGTGCCAGCAGCTCCGAGATAAGGGGGAACGGGGAGCTGTTTTTT.

The chain links TRBV9 to TRBJ1-5; D gene uncertain. This CDR3 contains 13 residues. Germline V CDR1 and CDR2: SGDLS, YYNGEE. V was pared by 2 bases and J by 7 bases, with 10 bases between. CDR3: CASSVEGYQPQHF. As DNA, the CDR3 is TGTGCCAGCAGCGTTGAAGGTTACCAGCCCCAGCATTTT.

V usage is TRBV7-9 and J usage is TRBJ2-1; 8 bases align to TRBD1. The CDR3 consists of 15 residues. Trimming removed 7 bases from V and 5 bases from J; junction bases left unmatched: 10. Per the germline V gene, CDR1 is SEHNR and CDR2 is FQNEAQ (reference sequence). CDR3 sequence reads: CASTHPRQGNNEQFF. CDR3 nucleotides: TGTGCCAGCACCCACCCCCGACAGGGGAACAATGAGCAGTTCTTC.

V and J are TRBV5-1 and TRBJ2-5, with 9 bases identical to TRBD2. In germline, CDR1 is SGHRS, CDR2 YFSETQ. V lost 4 bases to trimming and J lost 5 bases; unmatched junction nucleotides: 15. The CDR3 covers 17 residues. The CDR3 reads CASSPGMAGGERETQYF. CDR3 nucleotide sequence: TGCGCCAGCAGCCCGGGAATGGCGGGAGGGGAGAGGGAGACCCAGTACTTC.

The chain uses TRBV27 and TRBJ2-7; the match to TRBD1 covers 7 bases. This CDR3 has 14 amino acids. V dropped 2 bases and J dropped 5; count of bases not matched to a gene: 6. The germline V gene has CDR1 MNHEY and CDR2 SMNVEV (reference sequence). CDR3 coding DNA: TGTGCCAGCAGTTTAGCGACAGGGTCAAACGAGCAGTACTTC. As protein: CASSLATGSNEQYF.

This clone came up once. The V and J genes are TRBV28 and TRBJ2-7; 11 bases are shared with TRBD2. The germline CDR1 and CDR2 sequences are MDHEN and SYDVKM. CDR3 size: 15 residues. With V trimmed by 6 bases and J by 2 bases, 6 bases remained unmatched. The CDR3 sequence is CASSLRLAGTYEQYF. In DNA, the CDR3 is TGTGCCAGCAGCCTAAGACTAGCGGGGACCTACGAGCAGTACTTC.

The chain combines TRBV5-1 with TRBJ2-7; 14 positions match TRBD2. Trimming cost V 0 bases and J 1 base; bases outside gene matches: 3. This CDR3 has 17 amino acids. Germline V gives CDR1 SGHRS, CDR2 YFSETQ. The CDR3: CASSLGLAGGTSYEQYF. CDR3 nucleotides: TGCGCCAGCAGCTTGGGACTAGCGGGAGGGACGTCCTACGAGCAGTACTTC. Combining the CDR3 with reference TRBV5-1 and TRBJ2-7 gives the whole variable domain KAGVTQTPRYLIKTRGQQVTLSCSPISGHRSVSWYQQTPGQGLQFLFEYFSETQRNKGNFPGRFSGRQFSNSRSEMNVSTLELGDSALYLCASSLGLAGGTSYEQYFGPGTRLTVT.

The gene calls are TRBV7-9 and TRBJ2-3; D is possibly TRBD2 (6 bases). Trimming cost V 5 bases and J 2 bases, with 26 bases left between them. The CDR3 is made up of 19 amino acids. Germline values: CDR1 SEHNR, CDR2 FQNEAQ (reference sequence). The CDR3 reads CASSDTRSRERANTDTQYF. CDR3 DNA: TGTGCCAGCAGCGATACGAGATCCAGAGAGCGGGCAAACACAGATACGCAGTATTTT.

The rearrangement links TRBV5-4 to TRBJ2-3, with D unresolved. V lost 4 bases, J lost 4 bases, and 13 bases lay in between. Germline loops: CDR1 SGHNT, CDR2 YYREEE (reference sequence). The CDR3 runs 14 residues. The CDR3 nucleotides are TGTGCCAGCAGCGGCCCCTCTAGGGCAGATACGCAGTATTTT. Protein product: CASSGPSRADTQYF.

The genes are TRBV5-6 and TRBJ2-4; D perhaps matches TRBD2 (6 bases). This CDR3 has 14 residues. V lost 3 bases and J 2 bases, leaving 9 bases between the germline ends. Germline CDR1 SGHDT, CDR2 YYEEEE. CDR3 DNA sequence: TGTGCCAGCAGCTCGGGACTTACCAAAAACATTCAGTACTTC. Translation: CASSSGLTKNIQYF.

Turning to this clone: The identical CDR3 is also encoded by other nucleotide sequences in the sample. The chain recombines TRBV18 with TRBJ2-3; D unclear. Trimming stripped 0 bases from V and 0 bases from J, with 1 base between. Germline V gene lookup returns CDR1 KGHSH and CDR2 LQKENI. There are 13 residues in the CDR3. The chain's CDR3 is CASSPPSTDTQYF. In DNA form, the CDR3 reads TGTGCCAGCTCACCACCGAGCACAGATACGCAGTATTTT.

The genes are TRBV19 and TRBJ2-1; no clear D gene. Germline CDR1 is LNHDA and CDR2 is SQIVND (reference sequence). The length of the CDR3 is 10 residues. Trimming removed 4 bases at V and 5 bases at J, with 0 bases between. The CDR3 bases are TGTGCCAGTAGTAACAATGAGCAGTTCTTC. It specifies CASSNNEQFF.

The chain joins TRBV29-1 to TRBJ2-2; D gene unclear. From germline, CDR1 is SQVTM and CDR2 ANQGSEA. The V end lost 4 bases, the J end lost 0 bases, and 6 bases lay between the germline ends. The CDR3 is made up of 13 amino acids. CDR3 region: CSVVPTNTGELFF. CDR3 nucleotides: TGCAGCGTTGTCCCTACGAACACCGGGGAGCTGTTTTTT.

The chain uses TRBV7-8 and TRBJ2-1; 8 nucleotides align to TRBD1. The CDR3 length is 15 residues. The V and J ends lost 3 bases and 5 bases, in that order; junction bases with no gene match: 6. CDR1 is SGHVS, CDR2 FQNEAQ, per germline. CDR3 region: CASSFNRDRNNEQFF. The DNA of the CDR3 is TGTGCCAGCAGCTTTAACCGGGACAGGAACAATGAGCAGTTCTTC.

The rearrangement uses TRBV25-1 and TRBJ1-3, with 9 bases that match TRBD1. The J segment lost 2 bases and the V segment lost 7 bases, leaving 3 bases of the junction unmatched. Germline CDR1 and CDR2: MGHDK and SYGVNS. The CDR3 is 14 amino acids. This CDR3 reads CASTQGATGNTIYF. The CDR3 DNA follows: TGTGCCAGCACACAGGGGGCAACTGGAAACACCATATATTTT.

This rearrangement joins TRBV27 to TRBJ1-1; 7 bases line up with TRBD1. From germline, CDR1 is MNHEY and CDR2 SMNVEV (reference sequence). The CDR3 is 16 amino acids. V dropped 4 bases and J dropped 2; count of bases not matched to a gene: 10. CDR3 coding DNA: TGTGCCAGCAGTTCAGCCAACAGGGGCAGAAACACTGAAGCTTTCTTT. This sequence encodes CASSSANRGRNTEAFF.

The chain is built from TRBV6-5 and TRBJ1-3; no firm D call. The CDR3 sequence is 15 residues long. Trimming removed 6 bases at V and 1 base at J, with 13 bases between. In germline, CDR1 is MNHEY, CDR2 SVGAGI. For the CDR3, the DNA is TGTGCCAGCAGCTCTCCAAGGCTGTCTGGAAACACCATATATTTT. Protein product: CASSSPRLSGNTIYF.

This rearrangement joins TRBV27 to TRBJ2-7, with 8 bases that match TRBD1. J gave up 2 bases and V 3 bases, and 3 bases lay outside the gene matches. Germline V CDR1 and CDR2: MNHEY, SMNVEV (reference sequence). The CDR3 contains 14 residues. The CDR3 DNA reads as TGTGCCAGCAGTTTGGGACAGGCGACCTACGAGCAGTACTTC. It translates to CASSLGQATYEQYF.